This T cell receptor beta chain was recovered during a study of T-cell memory formation after mild COVID-19. V lost 5 bases and J 2 bases, leaving 10 bases between the germline ends. The CDR3 has 13 amino acids. Germline V gene data show CDR1 as SGHVS and CDR2 as FQNEAQ. The sample holds many counts of this clonotype. Its antigen is not identified. Constant-segment primers were used for 5'RACE, and the resulting TCR alpha and TCR beta cDNA libraries carried sample barcodes and UMIs. MiXCR, run by TCRdb on the 5' RACE reads, gives a single entry per CDR3 protein. The sample contains roughly 310,000 distinct CDR3 sequences, roughly 15% of which appear only once. Study-level findings and limits: Some clones that responded were present in memory (sampled pre-infection), which suggests cross-reactive memory joined. Clones contracting across day 15 to 85 had a balanced CD4/CD8 profile; later expanding clones leaned CD4+. SARS-CoV-2 specificity of second-wave clones peaking day 37 was unconfirmed.

The rearrangement links TRBV7-8 to TRBJ2-7, with D perhaps being TRBD1 or TRBD2 (5 bases each). Material for sequencing was PBMCs or a T cell subset sorted from them (not recorded which). This TCR was recovered from a man younger than 35 who had mild COVID-19 (a few samples of this study predate the infection). Cell type and time point are not known. CDR3 coding DNA: TGTGCCAGCAGCCGGGACCGTGCCTACGAGCAGTACTTC. Translated, it gives CASSRDRAYEQYF.